Presented here are 29 T cell receptor beta chains from one specimen sequenced in a study of shared clonotypes between healthy human individuals. Sequenced by immunoSEQ multiplex PCR; TCRdb stores in-frame clones only, minus some. The table includes hundreds of thousands of clones, roughly 83% detected once. The sample was PBMCs. Every receptor here comes from a woman aged 40 to 55 in good health. Some clones in this sample may be carry-over from other donors' samples.

This clone showed up just once. V and J are TRBV6-5 and TRBJ2-7, with D possibly TRBD1 on 6 matching bases. The germline V gene has CDR1 MNHEY and CDR2 SVGAGI. This CDR3 contains 13 residues. Trimming took 5 bases from V and 5 from J, leaving 13 bases between them. This chain's CDR3 is CASSTQQGHEQYF. The DNA for the CDR3 is TGTGCCAGCAGTACCCAACAGGGTCACGAGCAGTACTTC.

CDR3: CAISEIGLEGFGEQFF. The DNA of the CDR3 is TGTGCCATCAGTGAAATCGGTCTAGAAGGGTTTGGTGAGCAGTTCTTC. The chain joins TRBV10-3 to TRBJ2-1, with unresolved D. CDR1 ENHRY and CDR2 SYGVKD come from the germline V gene. V was clipped by 3 bases and J by 9 bases, with 21 bases between them. The length of the CDR3 is 16 residues.

The V gene is TRBV6-1, the J gene TRBJ2-2; 11 bases are shared with TRBD1. V trimming: 3 bases; J trimming: 3 bases; junction bases outside the gene matches: 0. This CDR3 contains 15 residues. Germline V gives CDR1 MNHNS, CDR2 SASEGT. The CDR3 loop reads CASSEDRGHTGELFF. CDR3 bases: TGTGCCAGCAGTGAGGACAGGGGGCACACCGGGGAGCTGTTTTTT.

The chain has TRBV30 and TRBJ2-7; D perhaps matches TRBD2 (5 bases). This CDR3 is 14 amino acids long. Germline-derived CDR1 and CDR2 are GTSNPN and SVGIG (reference sequence). Trimming shortened V by 1 base and J by 3 bases, and 13 bases separated the two germline ends. In DNA, the CDR3 is TGTGCCTGGAGTGGGGCCTCGGGGAACTACGAGCAGTACTTC. It specifies CAWSGASGNYEQYF.

This chain links TRBV7-8 with TRBJ2-7, with 8 bases that match TRBD2. CDR1 is SGHVS, CDR2 FQNEAQ, per germline. The V and J ends lost 0 bases and 4 bases, in that order; junction bases with no gene match: 8. The length of the CDR3 is 16 residues. The CDR3 nucleotides read TGTGCCAGCAGCTTAGCGGGGGCTAGCGGGCTTTACGAGCAGTACTTC. It yields the protein CASSLAGASGLYEQYF.

Concerning this clone itself: Other DNA sequences in this specimen translate into the identical CDR3. The gene calls are TRBV7-2 and TRBJ2-6; D is possibly TRBD1 (5 bases). The CDR3 is 17 amino acids. V dropped 3 bases and J dropped 0 bases, with 12 bases sitting between them. From germline, CDR1 is SGHTA and CDR2 FQGNSA. The CDR3 sequence: CASSFQGRASGANVLTF. The CDR3 coding sequence is TGTGCCAGCAGCTTCCAAGGCAGGGCCTCTGGGGCCAACGTCCTGACTTTC.

J is TRBJ2-7 and V is TRBV10-1; 9 bases map to TRBD2. V was clipped by 3 bases and J by 4 bases; unmatched bases: 7. CDR3 length: 15 residues. Germline V gene data show CDR1 as WNHNN and CDR2 as SYGVQD (reference sequence). The CDR3 sequence: CASSEGSGSNYEQYF. Here the CDR3 DNA reads TGCGCCAGCAGTGAAGGTAGCGGGAGTAATTACGAGCAGTACTTC.

The chain couples TRBV28 to TRBJ2-7, with TRBD1 matching 8 bases. The V gene end was trimmed by 6 bases and the J gene end by 5 bases; junction bases not matched to a gene: 12. Germline V gives CDR1 MDHEN, CDR2 SYDVKM. The CDR3 is 15 amino acids. The CDR3 DNA follows: TGTGCCAGCAGAAACTGGGGGCAGGGGGCAAACGAGCAGTACTTC. Its translation: CASRNWGQGANEQYF. Full variable domain (outside the CDR3, taken from reference TRBV28 and TRBJ2-7): DVKVTQSSRYLVKRTGEKVFLECVQDMDHENMFWYRQDPGLGLRLIYFSYDVKMKEKGDIPEGYSVSREKKERFSLILESASTNQTSMYLCASRNWGQGANEQYFGPGTRLTVT.

V usage is TRBV7-9 and J usage is TRBJ1-1, with 8 bases identical to TRBD1. The CDR3 sequence is 14 residues long. The germline V gene has CDR1 SEHNR and CDR2 FQNEAQ (reference sequence). V shed 5 bases, J shed 4 bases, and the junction held 6 bases outside the gene matches. The CDR3 sequence is CASSTGTGVTEAFF. DNA of the CDR3: TGTGCCAGCAGCACTGGGACAGGAGTCACTGAAGCTTTCTTT. Looking up the rest from reference TRBV7-9 and TRBJ1-1 gives the full variable domain: DTGVSQNPRHKITKRGQNVTFRCDPISEHNRLYWYRQTLGQGPEFLTYFQNEAQLEKSRLLSDRFSAERPKGSFSTLEIQRTEQGDSAMYLCASSTGTGVTEAFFGQGTRLTVV.

J is TRBJ2-1 and V is TRBV7-2; no clear D. V gave up 0 bases and J gave up 6 bases, with 9 bases separating them. The CDR3 spans 14 residues. CDR1 is SGHTA and CDR2 is FQGNSA in the germline V gene. The CDR3 DNA follows: TGTGCCAGCAGCTTAGCTCCCAGAGGCAATGAGCAGTTCTTC. Its protein is CASSLAPRGNEQFF.

The rearrangement joins TRBV7-6 to TRBJ1-4; unclear D gene. Looked up from germline, CDR1 is SGHVS and CDR2 is FNYEAQ. The CDR3 runs 16 residues. Trimming took 1 base from V and 2 from J, leaving 11 bases between them. The CDR3 nucleotides read TGTGCCAGCAGCTTAGTCACGGCTTCGACTAATGAAAAACTGTTTTTT. Its translation is CASSLVTASTNEKLFF.

This clone was found once. This chain joins TRBV27 and TRBJ2-4; D is unresolved. The CDR3 contains 11 residues. V dropped 3 bases and J dropped 9 bases, with 6 bases sitting between them. Germline CDR1 reads MNHEY; CDR2 reads SMNVEV (reference sequence). CDR3 in amino acids: CASSFGTIQYF. In nucleotides, the CDR3 is TGTGCCAGCAGTTTTGGCACCATTCAGTACTTC.

The V and J genes are TRBV4-1 and TRBJ2-1; TRBD2 matches 16 bases. The germline gives CDR1 MGHRA, CDR2 YSYEKL. The junction had 9 bases not matched to a gene; V was cut back by 4 bases and J by 6 bases. The CDR3 runs to 18 residues. CDR3 sequence reads: CASSPGGLAGGPGNEQFF. The CDR3 DNA follows: TGCGCCAGCAGCCCCGGGGGACTAGCGGGAGGGCCGGGCAATGAGCAGTTCTTC.

This chain uses TRBV2 with TRBJ2-6; TRBD1 is a possible D gene (5 bases). The CDR3 is made up of 14 amino acids. CDR1 is SNHLY and CDR2 is FYNNEI in the germline V gene. V dropped 8 bases and J dropped 4 bases, with 12 bases sitting between them. DNA for the CDR3: TGTGCCAGCGCTGACAGAACAGGGGCCAACGTCCTGACTTTC. It is translated as CASADRTGANVLTF.

The chain is built from TRBV20-1 and TRBJ2-7, with unresolved D. Germline values: CDR1 DFQATT, CDR2 SNEGSKA (reference sequence). Trimming shortened V by 0 bases and J by 5 bases, and 5 bases separated the two germline ends. This CDR3 is 11 amino acids long. CDR3 protein: CSARETDEQYF. CDR3 in DNA: TGCAGTGCTAGAGAGACCGACGAGCAGTACTTC.

In its sample, this clone was seen a few times. This chain links TRBV19 with TRBJ1-3, with a possible D match to TRBD1 (5 bases). The CDR3 is made up of 16 amino acids. Trimming removed 5 bases at V and 2 bases at J, with 16 bases between. Germline CDR1 LNHDA, CDR2 SQIVND (reference sequence). The CDR3 bases are TGTGCCAGTAGTCGGGCCCGGACATCGGCTGGAAACACCATATATTTT. Residues: CASSRARTSAGNTIYF.

The rearrangement joins TRBV2 to TRBJ1-4; TRBD1 might be the D (5 bases). V was shortened by 4 bases and J by 0 bases, with 6 bases between the two germline ends. CDR3 length equals 14 residues. In germline, CDR1 is SNHLY, CDR2 FYNNEI. DNA for the CDR3: TGTGCCAGCAGTGTGGGGGCAACTAATGAAAAACTGTTTTTT. It is translated as CASSVGATNEKLFF.

The genes are TRBV18 and TRBJ2-7, with 7 bases matching TRBD2. The trim removed 5 bases at V and 3 bases at J, leaving 10 bases unmatched. CDR1 KGHSH and CDR2 LQKENI come from the germline V gene. There are 15 residues in the CDR3. The CDR3 DNA reads as TGTGCCAGCTCAGAGGGGCTAGCGGTTAGCTACGAGCAGTACTTC. This encodes CASSEGLAVSYEQYF.

V and J are TRBV18 and TRBJ1-2; 8 positions match TRBD1. CDR1 is KGHSH, CDR2 LQKENI, per germline. CDR3 length: 15 amino acids. The J segment lost 4 bases and the V segment lost 2 bases, leaving 6 bases of the junction unmatched. CDR3 residues: CASSPGTGQGYGYTF. In DNA, the CDR3 is TGTGCCAGCTCACCAGGGACAGGCCAGGGCTATGGCTACACCTTC.

The chain recombines TRBV7-2 with TRBJ1-3; D is unresolved. CDR3 length equals 15 residues. With 3 bases removed from V and 2 bases from J, the gap between germline ends came to 11 bases. Germline V gives CDR1 SGHTA, CDR2 FQGNSA. Here the CDR3 reads CASSFGAGPGNTIYF. Written as DNA, the CDR3 is TGTGCCAGCAGCTTTGGAGCCGGGCCTGGAAACACCATATATTTT.

The rearrangement joins TRBV6-6 to TRBJ1-4, with 9 bases lining up with TRBD1. The CDR3 runs 15 residues. Germline loops: CDR1 MNHNY, CDR2 SVGAGI (reference sequence). Trimming removed 5 bases from V and 11 bases from J; junction bases left unmatched: 12. This CDR3 reads CASSPGTGLGGKLFF. As DNA, the CDR3 is TGTGCCAGCAGTCCCGGGACAGGGCTGGGAGGGAAACTGTTTTTT.

Of note for this clone: One end of the junction does not line up with germline, which may come from a read error. This chain uses TRBV19 with TRBJ2-3, with TRBD1 as a possible D gene (6 bases). CDR3 size: 14 residues. The V gene's germline CDR1 is LNHDA and CDR2 SQIVND (reference sequence). CDR3 DNA sequence: TGTGCCAGTAGCATAGGACAGCGCACAGATACGCAGTATTTT. It codes for CASSIGQRTDTQYF.

V usage is TRBV7-2 and J usage is TRBJ2-3; no firm D call. This CDR3 has 13 residues. Between the trimmed V and J ends, which lost 4 bases and 1 base, there was a span of 6 bases. Germline V gene data show CDR1 as SGHTA and CDR2 as FQGNSA. The CDR3 DNA sequence: TGTGCCAGCAGCTCTGAACGCACAGATACGCAGTATTTT. Translated: CASSSERTDTQYF.

This clone was counted a few times. This sequence joins TRBV2 and TRBJ1-2; D remains unclear. Germline V gene lookup returns CDR1 SNHLY and CDR2 FYNNEI. This CDR3 contains 11 residues. Trimming pared 3 bases from V and 9 bases from J, leaving 8 bases between. CDR3 nucleotide sequence: TGTGCCAGCAGTGAGGGGTTACGCTACACCTTC. It codes for CASSEGLRYTF.

This clone has a handful of counts. The genes are TRBV6-1 and TRBJ1-5; D perhaps matches TRBD1 (6 bases). Germline values: CDR1 MNHNS, CDR2 SASEGT. Trimming stripped 2 bases from V and 6 bases from J, with 11 bases between. This CDR3 contains 14 residues. As DNA, the CDR3 is TGTGCCAGCAGTGAAATCAGGGGTCGTCAGCCCCAGCATTTT. Its translation is CASSEIRGRQPQHF.

The chain recombines TRBV7-9 with TRBJ2-1, with 7 bases lining up with TRBD2. Per the germline V gene, CDR1 is SEHNR and CDR2 is FQNEAQ (reference sequence). V lost 5 bases to trimming and J lost 10 bases; unmatched junction nucleotides: 11. This CDR3 comprises 14 residues. The CDR3 loop is CASSPALAASEQFF. CDR3 coding DNA: TGTGCCAGCAGCCCAGCCCTAGCGGCTAGCGAGCAGTTCTTC. The full variable domain, completed using reference TRBV7-9 and TRBJ2-1, is DTGVSQNPRHKITKRGQNVTFRCDPISEHNRLYWYRQTLGQGPEFLTYFQNEAQLEKSRLLSDRFSAERPKGSFSTLEIQRTEQGDSAMYLCASSPALAASEQFFGPGTRLTVL.

This clone came up a few times. The gene calls are TRBV5-4 and TRBJ2-7, with TRBD2 matching 11 bases. Germline V lookup: CDR1 SGHNT, CDR2 YYREEE (reference sequence). This CDR3 region has 16 residues. Losses at the gene ends were 5 bases for V and 6 bases for J; bases not matched to a gene: 13. The CDR3 region is CASSFSGRGHGVEQYF. In DNA form, the CDR3 reads TGTGCCAGCAGTTTTAGCGGGAGGGGACACGGTGTCGAGCAGTACTTC.

The J gene is TRBJ1-3, the V gene TRBV29-1; D perhaps matches TRBD1 (5 bases). Germline V gene data show CDR1 as SQVTM and CDR2 as ANQGSEA. Trimming took off 4 bases at V and 4 bases at J, with 17 bases between the two ends. CDR3 size: 15 residues. The DNA of the CDR3 is TGCAGCGTTGCGAGCGGGGCAGGAGGGGGAAACACCATATATTTT. Protein product: CSVASGAGGGNTIYF. Based on the CDR3 plus reference TRBV29-1 and TRBJ1-3, the full variable domain is SAVISQKPSRDICQRGTSLTIQCQVDSQVTMMFWYRQQPGQSLTLIATANQGSEATYESGFVIDKFPISRPNLTFSTLTVSNMSPEDSSIYLCSVASGAGGGNTIYFGEGSWLTVV.

This clone was seen a handful of times. The chain employs TRBV6-4 and TRBJ1-4, with D possibly TRBD1 on 6 matching bases. V dropped 0 bases and J dropped 10 bases, with 27 bases sitting between them. CDR1 is MRHNA, CDR2 SNTAGT, per germline. CDR3 length: 19 amino acids. This CDR3 is CASSDSKRGPGERFVKLFF. The CDR3 coding sequence is TGTGCCAGCAGTGACTCAAAGCGAGGACCAGGGGAGCGTTTTGTAAAACTGTTTTTT.